These T cell receptor beta chains were read from a single sample in a study of control samples from healthy donors and cancer patients. Here immunoSEQ multiplex PCR was the method, and the copy in TCRdb shows in-frame clones only, minus some. The sample data list about 190,000 clones. The sequenced sample consisted of blood. The origin of the receptors is a woman in her thirties in good health. Each CDR3 is given with its conserved first and last residue. The order of the fields is J gene, D gene, V gene, CDR3 protein, CDR3 DNA. A D gene is named only where the DNA matches it firmly.

>TRBJ2-2|TRBD2|TRBV11-3
CASSLLAGANTGELFF
TGTGCCAGCAGCTTGCTAGCGGGGGCGAACACCGGGGAGCTGTTTTTT
>TRBJ1-2|NA|TRBV15
CATSRGSAAPYGYTF
TGTGCCACCAGCAGAGGCTCGGCGGCCCCCTATGGCTACACCTTC
>TRBJ2-6|NA|TRBV7-6
CASSLEVGSGANVLTF
TGTGCCAGCAGCTTAGAGGTGGGCTCTGGGGCCAACGTCCTGACTTTC
>TRBJ2-2|NA|TRBV28
CASSSAAKNTGELFF
TGTGCCAGCAGTTCGGCGGCCAAAAACACCGGGGAGCTGTTTTTT
>TRBJ1-5|NA|TRBV6-5
CASSYGGNQPQHF
TGTGCCAGCAGTTACGGGGGAAATCAGCCCCAGCATTTT
>TRBJ1-6|TRBD1|TRBV9
CASSPRDSSYNSPLHF
TGTGCCAGCAGCCCCCGGGACAGCTCCTATAATTCACCCCTCCACTTT
>TRBJ2-1|NA|TRBV28
CASSLLETEQFF
TGTGCCAGCAGTTTATTGGAGACAGAGCAGTTCTTC
>TRBJ1-1|TRBD1|TRBV13
CASRLTDRGASRTEAFF
TGTGCCAGCAGGCTCACCGACAGGGGCGCAAGTCGTACTGAAGCTTTCTTT
>TRBJ2-7|TRBD2|TRBV4-3
CASSQLAGSYEQYF
TGCGCCAGCAGCCAGCTAGCGGGCTCCTACGAGCAGTACTTC
>TRBJ2-2|TRBD1|TRBV29-1
CSVRTGTPNTGELFF
TGCAGCGTACGGACAGGGACACCGAACACCGGGGAGCTGTTTTTT
>TRBJ1-1|NA|TRBV2
CASRGGLAFF
TGTGCCAGCAGGGGGGGTTTAGCTTTCTTT
>TRBJ1-2|NA|TRBV7-2
CASSLTRKEGNGYTF
TGTGCCAGCAGCTTAACCCGAAAAGAGGGGAATGGCTACACCTTC
>TRBJ2-3|TRBD2|TRBV5-1
CASGGDTDTQYF
TGCGCCAGCGGGGGGGACACAGATACGCAGTATTTT
>TRBJ2-2|TRBD2|TRBV3-1/TRBV3-2
CASSLGSGGAGTGELFF
TGTGCCAGCAGCCTGGGGAGCGGGGGGGCCGGCACCGGGGAGCTGTTTTTT
>TRBJ1-4|NA|TRBV7-2
CASSYPGSYEKLFF
TGTGCCAGCAGCTATCCCGGGAGCTATGAAAAACTGTTTTTT
>TRBJ2-1|NA|TRBV5-6
CASSLNGDNEQFF
TGTGCCAGCAGCTTGAATGGGGACAATGAGCAGTTCTTC
>TRBJ1-4|NA|TRBV5-8
CASSPSQSFNEKLFF
TGTGCCAGCAGCCCCTCCCAGAGCTTTAATGAAAAACTGTTTTTT
>TRBJ2-2|TRBD2|TRBV4-3
CASSQTIAGGYTGELFF
TGCGCCAGCAGCCAGACGATAGCGGGGGGATACACCGGGGAGCTGTTTTTT
>TRBJ2-3|NA|TRBV13
CASSFNGRSTDTQYF
TGTGCCAGCAGCTTCAACGGGCGATCCACAGATACGCAGTATTTT
>TRBJ1-3|NA|TRBV15
CATSRGRNGNTIYF
TGTGCCACCAGCAGGGGACGGAATGGAAACACCATATATTTT
>TRBJ1-1|NA|TRBV19
CATVTGLNTEAFF
TGTGCCACCGTAACAGGCCTGAACACTGAAGCTTTCTTT
>TRBJ1-4|NA|TRBV6-1
CASSEGWGGGEKLFF
TGTGCCAGCAGTGAAGGATGGGGCGGAGGCGAAAAACTGTTTTTT